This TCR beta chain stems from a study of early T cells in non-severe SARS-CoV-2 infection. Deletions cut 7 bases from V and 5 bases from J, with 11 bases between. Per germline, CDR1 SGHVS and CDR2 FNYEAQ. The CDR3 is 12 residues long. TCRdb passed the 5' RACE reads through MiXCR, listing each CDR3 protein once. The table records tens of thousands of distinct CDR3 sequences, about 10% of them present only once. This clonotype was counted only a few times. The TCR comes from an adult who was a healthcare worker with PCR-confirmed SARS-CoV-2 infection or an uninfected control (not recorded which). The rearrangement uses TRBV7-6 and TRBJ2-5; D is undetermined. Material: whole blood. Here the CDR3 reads CASTSPPETQYF. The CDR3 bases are TGTGCCAGCACCTCCCCCCCCGAGACCCAGTACTTC.